This T cell receptor beta chain was captured in a study of blood T cell repertoires in COVID-19. Overall study context: Spain, Italy and the United States supplied samples that represented acute and convalescent COVID-19. Nucleic acid was either cDNA or gDNA, and it came from T cells, B-cell-depleted T cells, or PBMCs.

The V and J ends lost 2 bases and 0 bases, in that order; junction bases with no gene match: 8. Germline CDR1 is MNHNS and CDR2 is SASEGT. The CDR3 totals 18 residues. Original processing notes: Reference gene primer amplification in the assay estimated nucleated cell counts. The data were produced by immunoSEQ multiplex PCR, yet TCRdb's version contains in-frame clones alone and is incomplete. V and J calls and clone size are as listed in that table; D and trimming were resolved from the DNA. The data show around 150,000 clones, around four fifths seen once. This sequence joins TRBV6-1 and TRBJ2-1, with 9 bases lining up with TRBD2. Material for sequencing was peripheral blood. The receptor's source is a woman of 80 years or more with acute or convalescent COVID-19. Here the CDR3 DNA reads TGTGCCAGCAGTGAACGGCTAGCGGGGTCCATCTCCTACAATGAGCAGTTCTTC. Translating it yields CASSERLAGSISYNEQFF.